This is a list of T cell receptor beta chains from one sample in a study of cytomegalovirus exposure and HLA in healthy donors. Assay used: immunoSEQ multiplex PCR; TCRdb lists only in-frame clones, some missing. This sample yields 100,000 to 150,000 clones, of which approximately 80% are seen a single time; around 3.9% belongs to the top ten. Sequenced: PBMCs. The receptors derive from a man aged 35 to 55 in good health and CMV-seronegative. Each CDR3 is given with its conserved first and last residue.

J | V | CDR3
TRBJ1-1 | TRBV7-9 | CASSFPGTGSTEAFF
TRBJ1-2 | TRBV11-2 | CASSLDPFPANYGYTF
TRBJ2-1 | TRBV7-2 | CASSITRDYNEQFF
. | TRBV5-6 | CASSPFWAGEQYF
TRBJ1-5 | TRBV19 | CASSIGQGGQPQHF
TRBJ2-7 | TRBV2 | CASRKTDVPYEQYF
TRBJ2-2 | TRBV7-3 | CASSPWDRGIGELFF
TRBJ2-7 | TRBV4-2 | CASSSTGVSYEQYF
TRBJ2-7 | TRBV19 | CASSPGGGELGLEQYF
TRBJ1-6 | TRBV28 | CASNSGGNNSPLHF
TRBJ1-1 | TRBV5-6 | CASSLMTGFWNTEAFF
TRBJ2-2 | TRBV7-3 | CASSLMGRDTGELFF
TRBJ2-1 | TRBV7-2 | CASSSRQGGYNEQFF
TRBJ2-7 | TRBV2 | CASSGLGTAGEQYF
TRBJ1-6 | TRBV5-1 | CASSLGGSSYNSPLHF
TRBJ2-5 | TRBV6-1 | CASSRGLAPETQYF
TRBJ1-5 | TRBV27 | CASRSGVGNQPQHF
TRBJ1-5 | TRBV7-2 | CASSSNPGQGLSTQHF
TRBJ2-2 | TRBV14 | CASNNRGNTGELFF
TRBJ2-1 | TRBV7-3 | CASSSDLAGGLVEQFF
TRBJ1-6 | TRBV6-5 | CASSRERNSPLHF
TRBJ2-7 | TRBV10-3 | CAIGTGNYEQYF
TRBJ1-2 | TRBV6-1 | CASSETPGQNYGYTF
TRBJ2-2 | TRBV5-4 | CASSSARQGNTGELFF
TRBJ2-1 | TRBV5-4 | CASSLTTSVYNEQFF
TRBJ1-5 | TRBV7-2 | CASSLARRGFQPQHF
TRBJ1-2 | TRBV4-2 | CASSQDLGQFFRIPDPVVTF
TRBJ2-7 | TRBV5-8 | CASSHSTAYEQYF
TRBJ2-2 | TRBV5-6 | CASSLWTGTGELFF
TRBJ1-3 | TRBV11-2 | CASSPSEVSGNTIYF
TRBJ2-5 | TRBV7-2 | CASSLVLQGWETQYF
TRBJ1-4 | TRBV27 | CASSARLNEKLFF
. | TRBV6-1 | CASNPEWGGRYEQYF
TRBJ1-6 | TRBV5-1 | CASSLQGADNSPLHF
TRBJ2-7 | TRBV19 | CASSIGRTGEQYF
TRBJ2-1 | TRBV4-3 | CASSQEGRGNDEQFF
. | TRBV4-1 | CASSQATGTGAYEQYF
TRBJ1-5 | TRBV27 | CASRRDRGGNQPQHF
TRBJ1-1 | TRBV18 | CASHTGKNTEAFF
TRBJ2-1 | TRBV7-8 | CASSVNEQFF
TRBJ1-3 | TRBV2 | CASGGQGRNTIYF
TRBJ2-7 | TRBV6-5 | CASSYTGGSEQYF
TRBJ2-1 | TRBV7-2 | CASSTRGGREQFF
TRBJ1-2 | TRBV29-1 | CRVSDGDYGYTF
TRBJ2-1 | TRBV18 | CASSQLGQYYNEQFF
TRBJ2-7 | TRBV19 | CASSIHLGLGPASYEQYF
TRBJ1-1 | TRBV5-5 | CASSLGQGEIEAFF
TRBJ2-7 | TRBV7-2 | CASSSEPGQYYEQYF
TRBJ2-3 | TRBV5-1 | CASSSQGVATDTQYF
TRBJ1-1 | TRBV9 | CASSVKSGTEAFF
TRBJ1-1 | TRBV5-1 | CASSLPQGIQGRNTEAFF
TRBJ1-1 | TRBV25-1 | CATGIVSEAFF
TRBJ1-4 | TRBV9 | CASSVQAFATNEKLFF
TRBJ1-1 | TRBV4-2 | CASSQHVGGESTEAFF
TRBJ1-5 | TRBV6-6 | CASSAPQRGNQPQHF
TRBJ1-5 | TRBV4-2 | CASSQDPLTSFNQPQHF
TRBJ2-2 | TRBV2 | CASRVAGGANTGELFF
TRBJ2-7 | TRBV19 | CASTRTGVDYEQYF
TRBJ2-5 | TRBV11-1 | CASRPGQRLETQYF
TRBJ1-3 | TRBV27 | CASSLVGTRALGNTIYF